The text below deals with one TCR beta chain. This clonotype was counted ten times or more. This clone's antigen is unknown. Base qualities are not provided; no much larger clone lies one nucleotide away. Receptor amplification or capture employed RACE. The data were produced on a NextSeq 500. During library preparation, unique molecular identifiers were attached to individual cDNA molecules so that TCRs could be counted quantitatively and reproducibly. Concerning the study's data processing: A median of roughly 100,000 TCRs per sample was observed, with a range of about 23,224 to 750,000. The Decombinator software suite was used to annotate V, J and CDR3 in the TCR reads. For PS versus PT1 abundance plots, all samples were subsampled to the same number of TCRs (28,000). Expanded TCRs were defined as absent before sensitization and observed at least eight times at the 2-week time point. TCRdb's own reprocessing of the public reads used fastp at Q25 and MiXCR and kept productive beta chains. Each record represents a unique CDR3 protein, reported with the most common genes and DNA among its rows. For this entry, the V and J calls and clone size follow TCRdb and not the study's own pipeline. The sample has 39,000 or so distinct CDR3 sequences on record, over 3.5% of them singletons. The top ten clonotypes cover approximately 24% of the sample.

In the paper's terms, the time point label means: patch test 1, 2 weeks after DPC sensitization. The treatment or condition label for this specimen denotes: therapeutic diphenylcyclopropenone sensitization with weekly scalp DPC. Unfractionated whole blood was collected in Tempus Blood RNA tubes, and total RNA was extracted from that blood. Blood at each patch-test visit was drawn before the patch test was applied. Eligible patients were aged 18 to 70, diagnosed with alopecia, deemed suitable for DPC therapy, and excluded if pregnant. The data are from a study of human T cells and chemical hapten exposure (dated by TCRdb to about 2021). At the level of the whole study: For sensitization, 2% DPC in acetone was applied to an approximately 2 cm by approximately 2 cm area of upper inner arm skin. Throughout the roughly 24-week study period, patients were also given weekly therapeutic DPC doses on the scalp. Patch testing on the upper back used Finn chambers containing 0.01% DPC, with scoring done after 6 days according to International Contact Dermatitis Research Group standards. Alopecia areata with under or over 50% scalp involvement, alopecia totalis and alopecia universalis were represented in the patient cohort, which was mostly female. Libraries were combined into a pool for sequencing, and differences in TCR yield between samples came mainly from small differences in library volumes within the pool. The study tracked peripheral blood TCR repertoire changes in vivo during primary and secondary sensitization to the hapten diphenylcyclopropenone (DPC) in alopecia patients. Blood samples were taken from patients before sensitization (week 0) and at 2, 6 and about 24 weeks after DPC sensitization. Around 29 alopecia patients provided blood for TCR sequencing at one to four time points (pre-sensitization, 2, 6 and 24 weeks). Each blood RNA sample was used to sequence both TCR alpha and TCR beta chains. What the work shows at the level of the full study, not this receptor alone: After repeated subsampling, changes were observed in the strength of the expansion versus patch-test correlation and in the threshold at which the correlation became significant. Alopecia, a presumed autoimmune disease, was present in all patients, so the immune response of the patients might differ from that of healthy individuals. Compared with pre-sensitization or healthy control sets, expanded TCRs formed significantly more large CDR3 similarity clusters, which is consistent with antigen-driven responses. Patch test score was positively correlated with the number of PT1 expanded TCRs, with significance at thresholds 8, 16 and 32 but not at 4. DPC sensitization did not change the number of TCRs with a frequency above 1 in 1000, and there was no evidence of changes in global repertoire structure.

The junction shows trimming of 5 bases on V and 7 bases on J, and the gene matches do not reach 8 bases of it. Via the germline V gene, CDR1 is MNHEY and CDR2 SVGEGT. There are 16 amino acids in the CDR3, from cysteine to phenylalanine inclusive. Just the 48-base CDR3 DNA is kept, in frame starting at base 1. The chain joins TRBV6-2 or TRBV6-3 to TRBJ2-3, and TRBD2 aligns with 14 junction nucleotides. This TCR was recovered from a man aged 50 to 59 with alopecia areata. Some clones in this sample may be carry-over from other donors' samples. The sample in question was whole blood, obtained in connection with sensitization to the hapten diphenylcyclopropenone (DPC). The base sequence is TGTGCCAGCAGTCCCGGGACTAGCGGGAGTTGGAATACGCAGTATTTT. Its protein reads: CASSPGTSGSWNTQYF.